The table lists the clone carrying this TCR beta chain with many counts. This record comes from a study of T cells in Graves' hyperthyroidism and ophthalmopathy. Using RNA transcripts as the source, TCR beta CDR3 regions were amplified. TCR CDR3 regions were first amplified by RT-PCR with HTBI primers. TCRdb reprocessed the multiplex PCR reads via MiXCR and lists one record per CDR3 protein. The sample has fewer than 650,000 distinct CDR3 sequences; 14% to 15% are singletons. Germline trimming cut 5 bases from V and 3 bases from J; bases unmatched to any gene: 6. The CDR3 extends over 14 amino acids. Per germline, CDR1 MDHEN and CDR2 SYDVKM.

The sequence came from a middle-aged woman with Graves' ophthalmopathy. The genes are TRBV28 and TRBJ2-5, with TRBD2 matching 7 bases. The sequencing input was blood. CDR3 protein: CASSISGLEETQYF. The CDR3 nucleotides read TGTGCCAGCAGTATTAGCGGGCTAGAAGAGACCCAGTACTTC.